The next 18 T cell receptor beta chains were all read from a single sample in a study of neurological immune-mediated disorders. TCRdb independently ran MiXCR on the 5' RACE reads; one entry per CDR3 protein. The sample holds 65,000 to 85,000 distinct CDR3 sequences, 2.5% to 4% seen once. Source material: PBMCs. These receptors all come from a woman aged 45 to 65 with multiple sclerosis.

The sample holds a few counts of this clonotype. V and J are TRBV20-1 and TRBJ2-1; 8 bases are shared with TRBD2. The CDR3 has 13 amino acids. The J segment lost 5 bases and the V segment lost 8 bases, leaving 8 bases of the junction unmatched. Germline CDR1 reads DFQATT; CDR2 reads SNEGSKA (reference sequence). The CDR3 region is CSQAGGHDNEQFF. DNA of the CDR3: TGCAGTCAGGCGGGAGGACACGACAATGAGCAGTTCTTC.

In this sample, this clonotype turned up many times. The rearrangement links TRBV7-8 to TRBJ2-2; TRBD1 is a possible D gene (5 bases). Between the trimmed V and J ends, which lost 6 bases and 3 bases, there was a span of 17 bases. The CDR3 is 16 amino acids. Germline CDR1 reads SGHVS; CDR2 reads FQNEAQ. The CDR3, as DNA: TGTGCCAGCAGTATCGGAGTGAGCAGGGACACCGGGGAGCTGTTTTTT. Its translation is CASSIGVSRDTGELFF.

This clonotype appeared many times. V is TRBV29-1 and J is TRBJ1-1, with D uncertain. Per germline, CDR1 SQVTM and CDR2 ANQGSEA. CDR3 length: 14 residues. Trimming took 4 bases from V and 4 from J, leaving 16 bases between them. CDR3 nucleotides: TGCAGCGTTGGAATGGTGGCAGGCGGCACTGAAGCTTTCTTT. Amino acids: CSVGMVAGGTEAFF.

This clonotype was picked up many times. The V gene is TRBV7-2, the J gene TRBJ2-5; 8 positions agree with TRBD1. The CDR3 has 16 amino acids. Germline V gene sequence: CDR1 SGHTA, CDR2 FQGNSA. The V gene end was trimmed by 1 base and the J gene end by 4 bases; junction bases not matched to a gene: 8. Written as DNA, the CDR3 is TGTGCCAGCAGCTTAGAGACAGGGGCGGGCCGAGAGACCCAGTACTTC. It yields the protein CASSLETGAGRETQYF.

This clonotype was detected a few times. For the CDR3, the DNA is TGTGCCAGCTCACCGGGAGGACAGTACACCGGGGAGCTGTTTTTT. Amino acid sequence: CASSPGGQYTGELFF. The V call is TRBV18, the J call TRBJ2-2; D is perhaps TRBD1 or TRBD2 (6 bases each). CDR1 is KGHSH, CDR2 LQKENI, per germline. V was shortened by 3 bases and J by 3 bases, with 11 bases between the two germline ends. The CDR3 covers 15 residues.

This clonotype has ten or more counts. The chain employs TRBV5-1 and TRBJ2-2; 10 nucleotides agree with TRBD2. J gave up 9 bases and V 3 bases, and 8 bases lay outside the gene matches. Germline loops: CDR1 SGHRS, CDR2 YFSETQ. The CDR3 is 15 amino acids. In DNA form, the CDR3 reads TGCGCCAGCAGCTGGGGGACTAGCGAAAATTGGGAGCTGTTTTTT. This codes for CASSWGTSENWELFF.

This clonotype was recorded a few times. The junction differs from germline at one of its ends, possibly a read error. This rearrangement joins TRBV12-3 or TRBV12-4 to TRBJ1-6; unclear D gene. There are 12 residues in the CDR3. CDR3 bases: TGTGCCAGCAGTTTAGGCCGGGGAACCCTCAACTTT. This encodes CASSLGRGTLNF.

The chain combines TRBV20-1 with TRBJ2-4; D ambiguous. The CDR3 is 14 residues long. Germline values: CDR1 DFQATT, CDR2 SNEGSKA (reference sequence). The V and J ends lost 6 bases and 3 bases respectively, with 15 bases between them. CDR3 residues: CSAPTVGYKNIQYF. DNA for the CDR3: TGCAGTGCCCCCACGGTAGGATACAAAAACATTCAGTACTTC.

This clonotype was seen many times. The rearrangement joins TRBV20-1 to TRBJ2-1, with 11 bases fitting TRBD2. V shed 6 bases, J shed 6 bases, and the junction held 10 bases outside the gene matches. The CDR3 is 15 amino acids. Germline CDR1 and CDR2: DFQATT and SNEGSKA (reference sequence). CDR3 nucleotide sequence: TGCAGTGCCTCTTATAGCGGGGGGGCCTTCAATGAGCAGTTCTTC. Translated: CSASYSGGAFNEQFF.

This clonotype was seen at least ten times. The rearrangement uses TRBV28 and TRBJ2-6, with a weak D call TRBD1 (5 bases). CDR3 length equals 13 residues. Trimming left V 8 bases short and J 1 base short, with 6 bases between. Germline V gives CDR1 MDHEN, CDR2 SYDVKM. CDR3 bases: TGTGCCAGCCAGGGATCTGGGGCCAACGTCCTGACTTTC. Its translation: CASQGSGANVLTF.

The sample holds many counts of this clonotype. This chain uses TRBV28 with TRBJ1-3; no reliable D call. The V and J ends lost 10 bases and 0 bases respectively, with 16 bases between them. The CDR3 sequence is 15 residues long. Germline loops: CDR1 MDHEN, CDR2 SYDVKM. This CDR3 reads CATSVREPSGNTIYF. CDR3 sequence (DNA): TGTGCCACCTCGGTGAGGGAACCCTCTGGAAACACCATATATTTT.

This clonotype has at least ten counts. V and J are TRBV7-2 and TRBJ2-7; D remains unclear. V lost 2 bases, J lost 3 bases, and 8 bases lay in between. CDR1 is SGHTA, CDR2 FQGNSA, per germline. This CDR3 is built from 13 residues. The CDR3 is CASSLFVDYEQYF. The CDR3 DNA reads as TGTGCCAGCAGCTTATTTGTAGACTACGAGCAGTACTTC.

This clonotype showed up many times. This sequence joins TRBV7-9 and TRBJ2-2; D is unresolved. The ends were cut back, 2 bases at V and 3 bases at J, with 4 bases in the middle. Germline V gene data show CDR1 as SEHNR and CDR2 as FQNEAQ (reference sequence). The CDR3 loop spans 13 amino acids. The chain's CDR3 is CASSLLYTGELFF. The CDR3 nucleotides read TGTGCCAGCAGCTTATTGTACACCGGGGAGCTGTTTTTT. Full variable domain (remainder filled in from reference TRBV7-9 and TRBJ2-2): DTGVSQNPRHKITKRGQNVTFRCDPISEHNRLYWYRQTLGQGPEFLTYFQNEAQLEKSRLLSDRFSAERPKGSFSTLEIQRTEQGDSAMYLCASSLLYTGELFFGEGSRLTVL.

This clonotype was observed at least ten times. The genes are TRBV7-2 and TRBJ2-1; no clear D gene. V was shortened by 6 bases and J by 7 bases, with 13 bases between the two germline ends. There are 13 residues in the CDR3. CDR1 and CDR2 (germline): SGHTA, FQGNSA. Written as DNA, the CDR3 is TGTGCCAGCAGGGCGACTCGCCGGAATGAGCAGTTCTTC. This encodes CASRATRRNEQFF.

This clonotype was seen at least ten times. The chain links TRBV20-1 to TRBJ2-6; TRBD1 aligns across 7 bases. This CDR3 is built from 15 residues. J gave up 0 bases and V 5 bases, and 4 bases lay outside the gene matches. Germline values: CDR1 DFQATT, CDR2 SNEGSKA (reference sequence). As DNA, the CDR3 is TGCAGTGCTTCGACAGGGACCTCTGGGGCCAACGTCCTGACTTTC. This gives the protein CSASTGTSGANVLTF.

This clonotype came up many times. The genes are TRBV6-5 and TRBJ2-3; D is ambiguous. Trimming shortened V by 6 bases and J by 1 base, and 11 bases separated the two germline ends. Germline V gene lookup returns CDR1 MNHEY and CDR2 SVGAGI. This CDR3 is 14 amino acids long. The CDR3 loop is CASRPPGRTDTQYF. CDR3 coding DNA: TGTGCCAGCAGGCCCCCTGGTCGCACAGATACGCAGTATTTT.

This clonotype has at least ten counts. V is TRBV11-3 and J is TRBJ2-1; 10 bases line up with TRBD2. The germline V gene has CDR1 SGHNT and CDR2 YENEEA. V shed 1 base, J shed 4 bases, and the junction held 4 bases outside the gene matches. The CDR3 totals 16 residues. CDR3 DNA sequence: TGTGCCAGCAGCTTAGGGGCTAGCGGGAGATACAATGAGCAGTTCTTC. Translated, it gives CASSLGASGRYNEQFF.

This clonotype was observed many times. The V and J genes are TRBV3-1 and TRBJ1-1, with unresolved D. This CDR3 has 13 residues. Looked up from germline, CDR1 is LGHDT and CDR2 is YNNKEL (reference sequence). Trimming stripped 0 bases from V and 5 bases from J, with 7 bases between. CDR3 amino acids: CASSQDSGTEAFF. CDR3 bases: TGTGCCAGCAGCCAAGATTCCGGGACTGAAGCTTTCTTT.